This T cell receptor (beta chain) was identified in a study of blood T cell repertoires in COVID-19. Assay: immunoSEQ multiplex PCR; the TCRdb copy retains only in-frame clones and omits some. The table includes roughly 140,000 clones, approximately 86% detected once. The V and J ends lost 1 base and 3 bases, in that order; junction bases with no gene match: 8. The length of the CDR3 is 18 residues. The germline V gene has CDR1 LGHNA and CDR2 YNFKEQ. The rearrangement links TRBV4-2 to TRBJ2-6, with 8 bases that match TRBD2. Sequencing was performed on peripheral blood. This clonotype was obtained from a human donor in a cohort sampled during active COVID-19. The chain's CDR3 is CASSQAGGALVGANVLTF. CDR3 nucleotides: TGTGCCAGCAGCCAAGCCGGGGGGGCTCTTGTTGGGGCCAACGTCCTGACTTTC.